These 32 T cell receptor beta chains were sequenced from one sample in a study of blood T cells in healthy people across ages. A sample-barcoded 5' primer and a J-beta primer mix were used in a second PCR of roughly 6 to 11 cycles. TCRdb used MiXCR to reprocess the 5' RACE reads, holding one entry per CDR3 protein. Among over 1,500,000 distinct CDR3 sequences listed, roughly 50% were seen once. The sample consisted of blood. The receptors here all came from a woman aged 40 to 49 in good health.

This rearrangement joins TRBV7-2 to TRBJ2-7, with D unclear. Per germline, CDR1 SGHTA and CDR2 FQGNSA. The CDR3 totals 14 residues. Trimming removed 5 bases from V and 5 bases from J, with 16 bases in between. For the CDR3, the DNA is TGTGCCAGCAGCGTATCTCCCCTTGTGAACGAGCAGTACTTC. Its protein product is CASSVSPLVNEQYF.

The sample holds one count of this clonotype. The CDR3 region has the DNA TGTGCCAGCAGCTCGGGGTGGGGGCGGAGAACAGATACGCAGTATTTT. Amino acids: CASSSGWGRRTDTQYF. This sequence joins TRBV9 and TRBJ2-3; TRBD1 is a possible D gene (6 bases). Germline V lookup: CDR1 SGDLS, CDR2 YYNGEE. This CDR3 region has 16 residues. The germline V and J ends were trimmed by 4 bases and 3 bases, with 18 bases remaining between them.

This clonotype has more than one count but fewer than ten. V is TRBV20-1 and J is TRBJ2-1; TRBD2 matches 8 bases. V was pared by 0 bases and J by 4 bases, with 5 bases of the junction left unmatched. From germline, CDR1 is DFQATT and CDR2 SNEGSKA (reference sequence). The CDR3 contains 15 residues. CDR3 loop: CSAREGRGGYNEQFF. The CDR3 coding sequence is TGCAGTGCTAGAGAAGGTCGGGGGGGATACAATGAGCAGTTCTTC.

The sample holds a few counts of this clonotype. V gene TRBV7-2 combines with J gene TRBJ2-7; D not certain. Germline CDR1 reads SGHTA; CDR2 reads FQGNSA. Trimming removed 0 bases from V and 3 bases from J, with 6 bases in between. This CDR3 has 13 residues. This chain's CDR3 is CASSLAADYEQYF. CDR3 bases: TGTGCCAGCAGCTTAGCGGCGGACTACGAGCAGTACTTC.

This clonotype was seen ten or more times. The rearrangement uses TRBV5-1 and TRBJ2-1; 8 positions match TRBD2. The CDR3 sequence is 13 residues long. V shed 4 bases, J shed 10 bases, and the junction held 7 bases outside the gene matches. Germline values: CDR1 SGHRS, CDR2 YFSETQ. CDR3 residues: CASSEGLAREQFF. CDR3 DNA sequence: TGCGCCAGCAGCGAAGGACTAGCCCGGGAGCAGTTCTTC.

CDR3 sequence: CASSSWGDPTNEKLFF. In DNA, the CDR3 is TGCGCCAGCAGCTCATGGGGGGACCCAACTAATGAAAAACTGTTTTTT. V is TRBV5-1 and J is TRBJ1-4, with D perhaps TRBD1 (5 bases). Germline loops: CDR1 SGHRS, CDR2 YFSETQ. Trimming left V 3 bases short and J 0 bases short, with 12 bases between. The CDR3 extends over 16 amino acids. Drawing the rest from reference TRBV5-1 and TRBJ1-4, the complete variable domain is KAGVTQTPRYLIKTRGQQVTLSCSPISGHRSVSWYQQTPGQGLQFLFEYFSETQRNKGNFPGRFSGRQFSNSRSEMNVSTLELGDSALYLCASSSWGDPTNEKLFFGSGTQLSVL.

The chain joins TRBV20-1 to TRBJ2-1, with TRBD2 as a possible D gene (6 bases). The CDR3 spans 11 residues. Between the trimmed V and J ends, which lost 6 bases and 15 bases, there was a span of 18 bases. The V gene's germline CDR1 is DFQATT and CDR2 SNEGSKA (reference sequence). CDR3 nucleotides: TGCAGTGCGGTCCTGTATGCGGAGGGGTTCTTC. Residues: CSAVLYAEGFF.

The chain is built from TRBV6-6 and TRBJ1-5, with 8 bases aligning to TRBD1. Germline assignment: CDR1 MNHNY and CDR2 SVGAGI (reference sequence). This CDR3 is built from 17 residues. V was pared by 5 bases and J by 4 bases, with 13 bases of the junction left unmatched. The CDR3 DNA is TGTGCCAGCAGTACCGACAGGGGTCGAATCCCAAATCAGCCCCAGCATTTT. Protein sequence: CASSTDRGRIPNQPQHF.

In the case of this clonotype: Without the conserved terminal phenylalanine or tryptophan, this CDR3 likely stems from a read error. This chain connects TRBV4-3 to TRBJ2-3; 13 nucleotides line up with TRBD2. After removal of 4 bases from V and 2 bases from J, the junction contained 3 bases not matched to a gene. CDR3 size: 16 residues. Per germline, CDR1 LGHNA and CDR2 YSLEER. This CDR3 is CASSRGLAGVTDTQYS. Here the CDR3 DNA reads TGCGCCAGCAGCCGCGGACTAGCGGGGGTCACAGATACGCAGTATTCT.

This clonotype turned up a few times. The chain recombines TRBV9 with TRBJ2-1, with 11 bases fitting TRBD2. V was pared by 6 bases and J by 5 bases, with 7 bases of the junction left unmatched. The CDR3 sequence is 15 residues long. Germline assignment: CDR1 SGDLS and CDR2 YYNGEE. DNA of the CDR3: TGTGCCAGCACCGATGGGACTAGCGGCGACAATGAGCAGTTCTTC. This sequence encodes CASTDGTSGDNEQFF.

Only a few counts were recorded for this clonotype. The rearrangement joins TRBV4-3 to TRBJ1-2; D is ambiguous. Germline assignment: CDR1 LGHNA and CDR2 YSLEER. The CDR3 spans 15 residues. Trimming pared 0 bases from V and 4 bases from J, leaving 12 bases between. As DNA, the CDR3 is TGCGCCAGCAGCCAAGATGAGGGATCCGGCTATGGCTACACCTTC. The encoded protein is CASSQDEGSGYGYTF.

CDR3 region: CASSVNSVGTQYF. The CDR3 nucleotides read TGTGCCAGCAGCGTAAACAGCGTCGGTACGCAGTATTTT. V is TRBV6-2 or TRBV6-3 and J is TRBJ2-3; no definite D call. Germline V gives CDR1 MNHEY, CDR2 SVGEGT. CDR3 size: 13 residues. Trimming cost V 6 bases and J 8 bases, with 15 bases left between them.

This clonotype turned up a few times. The chain carries TRBV7-8 and TRBJ2-3; 13 bases align to TRBD2. Germline V CDR1 and CDR2: SGHVS, FQNEAQ. The V and J ends lost 5 bases and 1 base, in that order; junction bases with no gene match: 6. CDR3 length: 17 residues. The DNA of the CDR3 is TGTGCCAGCAGCCGGGACGGACTAGCGGGGGGCACAGATACGCAGTATTTT. Residues: CASSRDGLAGGTDTQYF.

This clonotype was observed a handful of times. This chain links TRBV3-1 with TRBJ2-3; 7 nucleotides align to TRBD2. CDR3 length: 14 residues. Germline CDR1 and CDR2: LGHDT and YNNKEL (reference sequence). J gave up 2 bases and V 7 bases, and 6 bases lay outside the gene matches. CDR3 protein: CASTSGGYTDTQYF. CDR3 nucleotides: TGTGCCAGCACCTCCGGGGGGTACACAGATACGCAGTATTTT.

The CDR3 DNA reads TGTGCCAGCAGTTTGGGACTAGTAAAACTTCATGAGCAGTTCTTC. Translated, it gives CASSLGLVKLHEQFF. This chain connects TRBV14 to TRBJ2-1, with TRBD2 matching 8 bases. Per germline, CDR1 SGHDN and CDR2 FVKESK. CDR3 size: 15 residues. V dropped 6 bases and J dropped 8; count of bases not matched to a gene: 12.

The chain combines TRBV13 with TRBJ1-2; D is unresolved. Trimming cost V 7 bases and J 5 bases, with 20 bases left between them. CDR1 PRHDT and CDR2 FYEKMQ come from the germline V gene (reference sequence). The CDR3 length is 15 residues. The CDR3 nucleotides are TGTGCCAGCACCTTCGGTTTCCGGGCGGGATATGGCTACACCTTC. As protein: CASTFGFRAGYGYTF.

The rearrangement links TRBV7-2 to TRBJ1-5; possibly TRBD1 for D (6 bases). Trimming left V 1 base short and J 0 bases short, with 10 bases between. Per the germline V gene, CDR1 is SGHTA and CDR2 is FQGNSA. This CDR3 spans 16 amino acids. CDR3 region: CASSLVTGLSNQPQHF. As DNA, the CDR3 is TGTGCCAGCAGCTTAGTCACAGGGCTTAGCAATCAGCCCCAGCATTTT. The full variable domain, rest sourced from reference TRBV7-2 and TRBJ1-5, is GAGVSQSPSNKVTEKGKDVELRCDPISGHTALYWYRQSLGQGLEFLIYFQGNSAPDKSGLPSDRFSAERTGGSVSTLTIQRTQQEDSAVYLCASSLVTGLSNQPQHFGDGTRLSIL.

This clonotype was counted many times. This chain links TRBV6-5 with TRBJ1-2, with 10 bases matching TRBD1. The CDR3 is 16 amino acids. Looked up from germline, CDR1 is MNHEY and CDR2 is SVGAGI. With 5 bases clipped from V and 4 bases from J, the junction kept 10 bases outside the gene matches. CDR3 sequence: CASSRDRGRVSYGYTF. The CDR3 DNA is TGTGCCAGCAGTCGGGACAGGGGTCGCGTCAGCTATGGCTACACCTTC.

The V and J genes are TRBV19 and TRBJ1-2; no firm D call. Germline-derived CDR1 and CDR2 are LNHDA and SQIVND (reference sequence). The CDR3 is 11 residues long. V lost 3 bases and J lost 8, with 7 bases in between. CDR3 loop: CASSIDNGYTF. The CDR3 coding sequence is TGTGCCAGTAGTATCGACAACGGCTACACCTTC.

This clonotype was detected only a few times. The genes are TRBV9 and TRBJ1-2; D unclear. Germline CDR1 is SGDLS and CDR2 is YYNGEE. CDR3 length: 11 residues. V lost 3 bases and J 10 bases, leaving 10 bases between the germline ends. CDR3 sequence reads: CASSGTLDYTF. In DNA form, the CDR3 reads TGTGCCAGCAGCGGGACGTTGGACTACACCTTC.

CDR3 protein: CSANPRGKGYNEQFF. The DNA for the CDR3 is TGCAGTGCAAACCCCCGGGGTAAAGGGTACAATGAGCAGTTCTTC. The chain joins TRBV20-1 to TRBJ2-1, with D possibly TRBD2 on 5 matching bases. Trimming removed 6 bases from V and 4 bases from J, with 19 bases in between. CDR1 and CDR2 (germline): DFQATT, SNEGSKA (reference sequence). CDR3 length equals 15 residues.

This chain uses TRBV6-5 with TRBJ2-1; TRBD1 or TRBD2 may be the D gene (5 bases each). The CDR3 has 16 amino acids. Germline CDR1 and CDR2: MNHEY and SVGAGI. Between the trimmed V and J ends, which lost 0 bases and 8 bases, there was a span of 17 bases. In nucleotides, the CDR3 is TGTGCCAGCAGTTACTCGGAAGAGGGGTTGTTTGATGAGCAGTTCTTC. Translation: CASSYSEEGLFDEQFF.

This clonotype was seen many times. V and J are TRBV7-2 and TRBJ2-1, with D perhaps being TRBD1 or TRBD2 (5 bases each). Germline V gene data show CDR1 as SGHTA and CDR2 as FQGNSA. This CDR3 is built from 16 residues. V was trimmed by 2 bases and J by 0 bases, leaving 11 bases between them. CDR3 DNA: TGTGCCAGCAGCTTAAGTTCGGGGACCTCCTACAATGAGCAGTTCTTC. This gives the protein CASSLSSGTSYNEQFF.

This clonotype showed up just a few times. The gene calls are TRBV3-1 and TRBJ1-5; weak D call: TRBD1 (5 bases). This CDR3 has 13 residues. The V and J ends lost 5 bases and 6 bases respectively, with 11 bases between them. CDR1 and CDR2 (germline): LGHDT, YNNKEL (reference sequence). CDR3 sequence: CASSGRAGQPQHF. CDR3 bases: TGTGCCAGCAGCGGCAGGGCGGGTCAGCCCCAGCATTTT.

This clonotype came up a few times. The CDR3 sequence: CSARQRMAVGYNEQFF. CDR3 DNA: TGCAGTGCTAGACAACGGATGGCCGTGGGATACAATGAGCAGTTCTTC. The chain employs TRBV20-1 and TRBJ2-1; D gene ambiguous. CDR3 length: 16 residues. Germline CDR1 is DFQATT and CDR2 is SNEGSKA (reference sequence). The germline V and J ends were trimmed by 2 bases and 4 bases, with 18 bases remaining between them.

This rearrangement joins TRBV29-1 to TRBJ2-5; D is undetermined. Between the trimmed V and J ends, which lost 6 bases and 2 bases, there was a span of 13 bases. Germline V lookup: CDR1 SQVTM, CDR2 ANQGSEA. CDR3 length equals 13 residues. CDR3 nucleotide sequence: TGCAGCGTAACCCCACAGTATCAAGAGACCCAGTACTTC. It is translated as CSVTPQYQETQYF.

The chain joins TRBV20-1 to TRBJ2-5; D is perhaps TRBD2 (5 bases). This CDR3 region has 14 residues. Germline-derived CDR1 and CDR2 are DFQATT and SNEGSKA (reference sequence). The V gene lost 6 bases and the J gene lost 9 bases, with 23 bases spanning the gap. This CDR3 reads CSAIPHGENMAQYF. CDR3 in DNA: TGCAGTGCCATCCCTCACGGGGAAAACATGGCCCAGTACTTC.

V gene TRBV2 combines with J gene TRBJ2-3; 9 bases are shared with TRBD1. With 6 bases clipped from V and 5 bases from J, the junction kept 12 bases outside the gene matches. This CDR3 contains 16 residues. CDR1 and CDR2 (germline): SNHLY, FYNNEI. The CDR3 spells CASSENPGQGQDTQYF. For the CDR3, the DNA is TGTGCCAGCAGCGAAAATCCGGGACAGGGACAAGATACGCAGTATTTT.

The V call is TRBV28, the J call TRBJ2-1; 9 bases are shared with TRBD1. The junction had 5 bases not matched to a gene; V was cut back by 1 base and J by 7 bases. The CDR3 is 15 residues long. Germline values: CDR1 MDHEN, CDR2 SYDVKM. The CDR3 region is CASSLFGTGMNEQFF. The DNA for the CDR3 is TGTGCCAGCAGTTTATTCGGGACAGGGATGAATGAGCAGTTCTTC.

This clonotype was detected a few times. Here the CDR3 reads CSARGYEEAFF. Written as DNA, the CDR3 is TGCAGTGCCCGGGGGTACGAGGAAGCTTTCTTT. J is TRBJ1-1 and V is TRBV20-1; weak D call: TRBD1 (5 bases). The CDR3 contains 11 residues. From germline, CDR1 is DFQATT and CDR2 SNEGSKA (reference sequence). The V and J ends lost 6 bases and 8 bases respectively, with 13 bases between them.

V usage is TRBV5-1 and J usage is TRBJ2-5; D is uncertain. The J call is in doubt because the DNA end fits TRBJ2-7 better. The CDR3 sequence is 14 residues long. Germline-derived CDR1 and CDR2 are SGHRS and YFSETQ. The CDR3 region is CASSLDTRSGEQYF. DNA of the CDR3: TGCGCCAGCAGCTTGGATACGCGCTCTGGCGAGCAGTACTTC.

The genes are TRBV29-1 and TRBJ2-5; possible D gene TRBD2, 6 bases. Trimming removed 8 bases from V and 6 bases from J, with 13 bases in between. Germline lookup yields CDR1 SQVTM and CDR2 ANQGSEA. The CDR3 extends over 11 amino acids. The CDR3 DNA reads as TGCAGCACGGTGGGGGGACAGACCCAGTACTTC. It specifies CSTVGGQTQYF.